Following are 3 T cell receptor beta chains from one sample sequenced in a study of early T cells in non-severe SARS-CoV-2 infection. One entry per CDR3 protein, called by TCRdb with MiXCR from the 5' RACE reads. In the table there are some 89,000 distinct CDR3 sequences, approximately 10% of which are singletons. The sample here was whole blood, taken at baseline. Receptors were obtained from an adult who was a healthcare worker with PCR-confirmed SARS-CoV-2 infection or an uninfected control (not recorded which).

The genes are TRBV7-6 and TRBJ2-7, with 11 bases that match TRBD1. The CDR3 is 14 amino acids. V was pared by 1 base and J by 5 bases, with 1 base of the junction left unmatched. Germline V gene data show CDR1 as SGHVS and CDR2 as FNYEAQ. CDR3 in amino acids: CASSLGTGGNEQYF. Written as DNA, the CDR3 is TGTGCCAGCAGCTTAGGGACAGGGGGCAACGAGCAGTACTTC.

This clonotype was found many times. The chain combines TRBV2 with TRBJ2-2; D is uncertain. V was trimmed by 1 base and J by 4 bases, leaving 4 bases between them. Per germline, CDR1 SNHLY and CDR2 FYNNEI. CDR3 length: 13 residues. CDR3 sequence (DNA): TGTGCCAGCAGTGAAGGGGGCACCGGGGAGCTGTTTTTT. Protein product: CASSEGGTGELFF.

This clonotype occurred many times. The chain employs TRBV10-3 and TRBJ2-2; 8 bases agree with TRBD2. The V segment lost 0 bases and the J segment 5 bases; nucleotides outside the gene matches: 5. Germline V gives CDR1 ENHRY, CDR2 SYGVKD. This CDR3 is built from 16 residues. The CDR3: CAISESTGLETGELFF. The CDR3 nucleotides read TGTGCCATCAGTGAGTCGACGGGACTAGAAACCGGGGAGCTGTTTTTT.